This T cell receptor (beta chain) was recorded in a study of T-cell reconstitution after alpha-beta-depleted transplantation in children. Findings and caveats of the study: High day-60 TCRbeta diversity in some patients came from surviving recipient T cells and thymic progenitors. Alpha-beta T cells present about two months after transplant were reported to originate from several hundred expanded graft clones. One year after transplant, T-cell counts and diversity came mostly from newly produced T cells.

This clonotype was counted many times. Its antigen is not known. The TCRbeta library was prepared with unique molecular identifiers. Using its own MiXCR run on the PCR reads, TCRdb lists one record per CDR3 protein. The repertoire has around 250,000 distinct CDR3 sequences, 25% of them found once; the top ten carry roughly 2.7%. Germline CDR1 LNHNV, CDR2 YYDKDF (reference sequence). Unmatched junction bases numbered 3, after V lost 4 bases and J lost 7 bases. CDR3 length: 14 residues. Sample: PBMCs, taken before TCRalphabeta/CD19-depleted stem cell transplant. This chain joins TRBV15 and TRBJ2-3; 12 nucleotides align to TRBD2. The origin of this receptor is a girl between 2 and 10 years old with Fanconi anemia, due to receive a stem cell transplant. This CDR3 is CATSKRTSGNTQYF. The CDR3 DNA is TGTGCCACCAGCAAAAGGACTAGCGGGAATACGCAGTATTTT. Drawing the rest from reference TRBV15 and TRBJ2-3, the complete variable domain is DAMVIQNPRYQVTQFGKPVTLSCSQTLNHNVMYWYQQKSSQAPKLLFHYYDKDFNNEADTPDNFQSRRPNTSFCFLDIRSPGLGDTAMYLCATSKRTSGNTQYFGPGTRLTVL.